The clone carrying this T cell receptor beta chain was picked up a small number of times. Germline loops: CDR1 MNHNY, CDR2 SVGAGI (reference sequence). The CDR3 sequence is 14 residues long. Trimming took 6 bases from V and 7 from J; bases not matched to a gene: 8. The record originates from a study of blood T cell repertoires in COVID-19. For the study at large: Acute and convalescent COVID-19 samples came from the United States, Italy and Spain. Nucleic acid was either cDNA or gDNA, and it came from T cells, B-cell-depleted T cells, or PBMCs.

As processed by the authors: From reference gene primer amplification, estimates of nucleated cell counts were derived. TCRdb keeps only in-frame clones here, not all; method: immunoSEQ multiplex PCR. Clonal size and the V and J genes are those of that table, whereas D and trimming came from the DNA. This table has approximately 94,000 clones, almost 90% appearing once. This clonotype was sampled from a woman aged 70-85 years with acute or convalescent COVID-19. This sequence joins TRBV6-6 and TRBJ2-7, with 11 bases aligning to TRBD2. Sample: peripheral blood. CDR3 bases: TGTGCCAGCAGCTCCGGGACTAGCGGCCGAGAGCAGTACTTC. This translates into CASSSGTSGREQYF.